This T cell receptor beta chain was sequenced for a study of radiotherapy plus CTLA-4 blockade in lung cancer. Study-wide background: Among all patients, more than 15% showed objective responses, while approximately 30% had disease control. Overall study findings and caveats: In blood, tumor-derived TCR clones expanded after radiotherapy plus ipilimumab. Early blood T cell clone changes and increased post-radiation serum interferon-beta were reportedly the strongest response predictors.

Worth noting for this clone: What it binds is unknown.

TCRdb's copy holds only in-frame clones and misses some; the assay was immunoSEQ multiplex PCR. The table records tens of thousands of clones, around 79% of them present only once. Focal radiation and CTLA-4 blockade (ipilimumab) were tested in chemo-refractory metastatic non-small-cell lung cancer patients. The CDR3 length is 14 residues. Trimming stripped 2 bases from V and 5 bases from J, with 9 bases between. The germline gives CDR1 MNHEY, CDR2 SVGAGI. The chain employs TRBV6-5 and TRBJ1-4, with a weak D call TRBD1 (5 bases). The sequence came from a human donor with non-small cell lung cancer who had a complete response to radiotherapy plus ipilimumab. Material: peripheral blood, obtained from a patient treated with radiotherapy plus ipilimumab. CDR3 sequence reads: CASSYGAANEKLFF. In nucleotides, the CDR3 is TGTGCCAGCAGTTACGGGGCTGCCAATGAAAAACTGTTTTTT.